Listed below are T cell receptor beta chains from one sample, sequenced in a study of cytotoxic CD8 clonotypes in ibrutinib-treated CLL. Sequenced by immunoSEQ multiplex PCR; TCRdb stores in-frame clones only, minus some. Among 150,000 or so clones listed, around 84% were seen once. The sequenced sample was PBMCs, obtained after 12 months of ibrutinib treatment. The receptor source for this set is a human donor with chronic lymphocytic leukemia. Each CDR3 is given with its conserved first and last residue. D genes are given only for firm matches. Expanded clones are given a class, and other clones once, few, many or no size at all.

cdr3_aa: CASSVQGSGQPQHF
cdr3_nt: TGTGCCAGTAGTGTACAGGGTTCGGGACAGCCCCAGCATTTT
j_call: TRBJ1-5
d_call: -
clone_size: -
v_call: TRBV19

cdr3_aa: CASSFGGASDTQYF
cdr3_nt: TGTGCCAGCAGTTTCGGGGGGGCGTCGGATACGCAGTATTTT
j_call: TRBJ2-3
d_call: TRBD2
clone_size: -
v_call: TRBV7-9

cdr3_aa: CASTAGGGWQETQYF
cdr3_nt: TGTGCCAGCACCGCGGGAGGGGGTTGGCAAGAGACCCAGTACTTC
j_call: TRBJ2-5
d_call: TRBD2
clone_size: -
v_call: TRBV9

cdr3_aa: CASSPGGIQYF
cdr3_nt: TGTGCCAGCAGCCCGGGGGGCATTCAGTACTTC
j_call: TRBJ2-4
d_call: TRBD2
clone_size: -
v_call: TRBV4-2

cdr3_aa: CASSFRDFTDTQYF
cdr3_nt: TGTGCCAGCAGTTTTAGGGACTTCACAGATACGCAGTATTTT
j_call: TRBJ2-3
d_call: -
clone_size: few
v_call: TRBV28

cdr3_aa: CAWGLDRVGQYF
cdr3_nt: TGTGCCTGGGGCCTTGACAGGGTGGGGCAGTACTTC
j_call: TRBJ2-7
d_call: TRBD1
clone_size: -
v_call: TRBV30

cdr3_aa: CASSLTFGNTGELFF
cdr3_nt: TGTGCCAGCAGCTTAACGTTCGGGAACACCGGGGAGCTGTTTTTT
j_call: TRBJ2-2
d_call: -
clone_size: -
v_call: TRBV7-3

cdr3_aa: CASSQADNQPQHF
cdr3_nt: TGCGCCAGCAGTCAAGCAGATAATCAGCCCCAGCATTTT
j_call: TRBJ1-5
d_call: -
clone_size: -
v_call: TRBV23-1

cdr3_aa: CASTDRAGDTQYF
cdr3_nt: TGCGCCAGCACCGACAGGGCGGGCGATACGCAGTATTTT
j_call: TRBJ2-3
d_call: TRBD1
clone_size: -
v_call: TRBV5-1

cdr3_aa: CASSEAGQLLISWSSYEQYF
cdr3_nt: TGTGCCAGCAGTGAAGCAGGGCAGCTATTAATCTCGTGGAGCTCCTACGAGCAGTACTTC
j_call: TRBJ2-7
d_call: -
clone_size: few
v_call: TRBV6-1

cdr3_aa: CASSLTRNRGETYNEQFF
cdr3_nt: TGTGCCAGCAGCTTAACTCGCAATAGGGGGGAAACCTACAATGAGCAGTTCTTC
j_call: TRBJ2-1
d_call: -
clone_size: -
v_call: TRBV7-8

cdr3_aa: CASSLREGTQGSGELFF
cdr3_nt: TGCGCCAGCAGCCTCAGAGAAGGGACCCAAGGATCCGGGGAGCTGTTTTTT
j_call: TRBJ2-2
d_call: -
clone_size: -
v_call: TRBV4-1

cdr3_aa: CASSLAGLSGELFF
cdr3_nt: TGTGCCAGCAGTTTAGCCGGGTTGAGCGGGGAGCTGTTTTTT
j_call: TRBJ2-2
d_call: -
clone_size: -
v_call: TRBV27

cdr3_aa: CASSPRPTGGIYGYTF
cdr3_nt: TGTGCCAGCAGCCCCCGGCCGACAGGCGGGATCTATGGCTACACCTTC
j_call: TRBJ1-2
d_call: -
clone_size: -
v_call: TRBV5-5

cdr3_aa: CASSLASGRPSRETQYF
cdr3_nt: TGTGCCAGCAGCTTGGCCAGCGGGAGGCCCTCACGGGAGACCCAGTACTTC
j_call: TRBJ2-5
d_call: TRBD2
clone_size: -
v_call: TRBV5-6

cdr3_aa: CASSWGTGSGEETQYF
cdr3_nt: TGTGCCAGCAGTTGGGGGACAGGATCGGGAGAAGAGACCCAGTACTTC
j_call: TRBJ2-5
d_call: TRBD1
clone_size: -
v_call: TRBV6-5

cdr3_aa: CASSSFLAAETQYF
cdr3_nt: TGTGCCAGCAGTTCATTCCTAGCTGCCGAGACCCAGTACTTC
j_call: TRBJ2-5
d_call: -
clone_size: once
v_call: TRBV14

cdr3_aa: CASSSIGGGYEQYF
cdr3_nt: TGTGCCAGCAGCTCCATTGGGGGGGGCTACGAGCAGTACTTC
j_call: TRBJ2-7
d_call: TRBD2
clone_size: -
v_call: TRBV7-2

cdr3_aa: CASRSPGQGNQPQHF
cdr3_nt: TGTGCCAGCAGGTCTCCGGGACAGGGGAATCAGCCCCAGCATTTT
j_call: TRBJ1-5
d_call: TRBD1
clone_size: few
v_call: TRBV2

cdr3_aa: CASSHRPSGGVAYGYTF
cdr3_nt: TGTGCCAGCAGTCACAGACCTAGCGGGGGTGTCGCCTATGGCTACACCTTC
j_call: TRBJ1-2
d_call: -
clone_size: -
v_call: TRBV27

cdr3_aa: CASSWTEYNEQFF
cdr3_nt: TGTGCCAGTAGTTGGACGGAATACAATGAGCAGTTCTTC
j_call: TRBJ2-1
d_call: -
clone_size: -
v_call: TRBV19

cdr3_aa: CASSPTQRMNTEAFF
cdr3_nt: TGTGCCAGCTCACCCACCCAACGGATGAACACTGAAGCTTTCTTT
j_call: TRBJ1-1
d_call: -
clone_size: few
v_call: TRBV18

cdr3_aa: CASSFVRLDRSYGYTF
cdr3_nt: TGTGCCAGCAGTTTCGTCAGGTTGGACAGGAGCTATGGCTACACCTTC
j_call: TRBJ1-2
d_call: TRBD1
clone_size: -
v_call: TRBV28

cdr3_aa: CASSSSGQTYEQYF
cdr3_nt: TGTGCCAGCTCATCGTCGGGACAGACCTACGAGCAGTACTTC
j_call: TRBJ2-7
d_call: TRBD1
clone_size: -
v_call: TRBV18

cdr3_aa: CASEGQPGGYTF
cdr3_nt: TGTGCCAGCGAGGGACAGCCGGGTGGCTACACCTTC
j_call: TRBJ1-2
d_call: TRBD1
clone_size: -
v_call: TRBV28

cdr3_aa: CASSQESDTSDTGELFF
cdr3_nt: TGCGCCAGCAGCCAAGAATCGGACACATCTGACACCGGGGAGCTGTTTTTT
j_call: TRBJ2-2
d_call: -
clone_size: -
v_call: TRBV4-1

cdr3_aa: CASSFPFCAEAFF
cdr3_nt: TGTGCCAGCAGCTTCCCCTTTTGTGCAGAAGCTTTCTTT
j_call: TRBJ1-1
d_call: -
clone_size: -
v_call: TRBV7-9

cdr3_aa: CASSQDSGGSRARRDEQFF
cdr3_nt: TGTGCCAGCAGCCAAGATAGCGGGGGCTCCAGGGCCCGGCGCGATGAGCAGTTCTTC
j_call: TRBJ2-1
d_call: TRBD2
clone_size: -
v_call: TRBV4-2

cdr3_aa: CASSFGHANTGELFF
cdr3_nt: TGCGCCAGCAGCTTTGGGCATGCGAACACCGGGGAGCTGTTTTTT
j_call: TRBJ2-2
d_call: -
clone_size: -
v_call: TRBV5-1

cdr3_aa: CASSSRGGALAETQYF
cdr3_nt: TGCGCCAGCAGCAGCCGAGGGGGCGCACTTGCAGAGACCCAGTACTTC
j_call: TRBJ2-5
d_call: TRBD1
clone_size: -
v_call: TRBV5-1

cdr3_aa: CASTRNTEAFF
cdr3_nt: TGTGCCAGCACCCGAAACACTGAAGCTTTCTTT
j_call: TRBJ1-1
d_call: -
clone_size: -
v_call: TRBV25-1

cdr3_aa: CASSLVLGAGSYNEQFF
cdr3_nt: TGCGCCAGCAGCTTGGTATTAGGAGCGGGAAGCTACAATGAGCAGTTCTTC
j_call: TRBJ2-1
d_call: TRBD2
clone_size: once
v_call: TRBV5-1

cdr3_aa: CASGFYSRDRFTYEQYF
cdr3_nt: TGTGCTAGTGGTTTTTACTCCCGGGACAGGTTTACCTACGAGCAGTACTTC
j_call: TRBJ2-7
d_call: TRBD1
clone_size: -
v_call: TRBV12-5

cdr3_aa: CASSFFSLTGGRQETQYF
cdr3_nt: TGTGCCAGCAGTTTTTTTAGTTTGACGGGAGGGCGGCAAGAGACCCAGTACTTC
j_call: TRBJ2-5
d_call: TRBD2
clone_size: once
v_call: TRBV28